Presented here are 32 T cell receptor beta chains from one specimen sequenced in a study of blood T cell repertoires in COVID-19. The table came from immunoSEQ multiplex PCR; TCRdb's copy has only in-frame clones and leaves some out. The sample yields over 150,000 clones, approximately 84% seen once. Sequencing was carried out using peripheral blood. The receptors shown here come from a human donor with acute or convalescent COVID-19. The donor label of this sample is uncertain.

For the CDR3, the DNA is TGTGCCAGCTTTTCCTCCGGGCAGGGGAAGCGAGAGACCCAGTACTTC. This sequence encodes CASFSSGQGKRETQYF. V and J are TRBV28 and TRBJ2-5; possible D gene TRBD1, 6 bases. The CDR3 has 16 amino acids. Germline values: CDR1 MDHEN, CDR2 SYDVKM. V lost 8 bases and J 4 bases, leaving 23 bases between the germline ends.

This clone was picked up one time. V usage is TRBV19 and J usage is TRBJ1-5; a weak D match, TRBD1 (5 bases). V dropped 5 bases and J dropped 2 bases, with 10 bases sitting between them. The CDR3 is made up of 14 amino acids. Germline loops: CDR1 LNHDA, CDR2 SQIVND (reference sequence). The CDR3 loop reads CASSEQAGNQPQHF. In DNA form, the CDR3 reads TGTGCCAGTAGTGAACAGGCGGGCAATCAGCCCCAGCATTTT.

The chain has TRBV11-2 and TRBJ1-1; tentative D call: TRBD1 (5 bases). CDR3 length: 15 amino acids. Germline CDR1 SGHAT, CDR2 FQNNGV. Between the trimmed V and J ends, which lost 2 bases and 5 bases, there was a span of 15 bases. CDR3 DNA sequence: TGTGCCAGCAGCTTAACAGGATCCGAGTGGACTGAAGCTTTCTTT. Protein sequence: CASSLTGSEWTEAFF.

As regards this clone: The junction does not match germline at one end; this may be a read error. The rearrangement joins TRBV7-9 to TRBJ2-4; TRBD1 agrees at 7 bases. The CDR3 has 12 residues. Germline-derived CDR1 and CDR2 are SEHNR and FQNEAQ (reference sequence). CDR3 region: CASSSIPGQSNF. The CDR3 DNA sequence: TGTGCCAGCAGCAGCATCCCGGGACAGTCAAACTTC.

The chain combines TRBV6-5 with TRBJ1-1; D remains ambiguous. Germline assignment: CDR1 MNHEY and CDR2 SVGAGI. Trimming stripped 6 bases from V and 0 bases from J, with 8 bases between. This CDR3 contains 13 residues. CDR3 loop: CASRGLLNTEAFF. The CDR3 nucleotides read TGTGCCAGCAGGGGCCTTCTGAACACTGAAGCTTTCTTT.

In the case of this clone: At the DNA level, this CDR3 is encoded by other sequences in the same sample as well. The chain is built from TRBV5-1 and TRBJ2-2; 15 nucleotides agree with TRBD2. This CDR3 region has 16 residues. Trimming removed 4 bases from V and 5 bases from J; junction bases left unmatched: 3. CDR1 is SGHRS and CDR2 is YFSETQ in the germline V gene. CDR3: CASSGGLAGGTGELFF. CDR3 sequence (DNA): TGCGCCAGCAGCGGGGGACTAGCGGGAGGTACCGGGGAGCTGTTTTTT.

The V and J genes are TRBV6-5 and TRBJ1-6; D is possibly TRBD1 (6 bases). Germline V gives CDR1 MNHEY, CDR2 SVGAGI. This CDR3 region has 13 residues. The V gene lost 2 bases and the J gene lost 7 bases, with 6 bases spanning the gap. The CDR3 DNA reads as TGTGCCAGCAGTTACACAGGGAATTCACCCCTCCACTTT. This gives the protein CASSYTGNSPLHF.

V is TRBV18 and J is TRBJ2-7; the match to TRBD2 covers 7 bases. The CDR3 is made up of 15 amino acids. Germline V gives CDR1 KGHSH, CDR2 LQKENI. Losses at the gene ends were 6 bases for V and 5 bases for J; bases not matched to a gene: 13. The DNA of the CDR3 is TGTGCCAGCTCCCACGGGACTATTTGGTCTCACGAGCAGTACTTC. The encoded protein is CASSHGTIWSHEQYF.

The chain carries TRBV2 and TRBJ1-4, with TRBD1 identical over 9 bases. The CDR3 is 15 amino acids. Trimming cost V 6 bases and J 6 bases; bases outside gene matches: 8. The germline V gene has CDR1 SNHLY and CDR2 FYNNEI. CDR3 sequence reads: CASSMNRGQYEKLFF. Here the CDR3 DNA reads TGTGCCAGCAGCATGAACAGGGGGCAGTATGAAAAACTGTTTTTT.

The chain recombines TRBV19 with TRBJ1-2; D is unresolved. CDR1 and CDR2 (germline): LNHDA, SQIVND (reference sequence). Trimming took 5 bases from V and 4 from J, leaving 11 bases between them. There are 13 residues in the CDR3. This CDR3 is CASSQMEGYGYTF. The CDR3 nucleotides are TGTGCCAGTAGTCAGATGGAGGGCTATGGCTACACCTTC.

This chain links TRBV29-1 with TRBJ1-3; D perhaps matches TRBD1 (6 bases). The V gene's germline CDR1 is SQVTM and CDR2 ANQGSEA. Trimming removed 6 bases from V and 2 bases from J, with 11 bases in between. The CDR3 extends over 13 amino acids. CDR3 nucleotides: TGCAGCGTCCCCGGGGGGCCTGGAAACACCATATATTTT. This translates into CSVPGGPGNTIYF.

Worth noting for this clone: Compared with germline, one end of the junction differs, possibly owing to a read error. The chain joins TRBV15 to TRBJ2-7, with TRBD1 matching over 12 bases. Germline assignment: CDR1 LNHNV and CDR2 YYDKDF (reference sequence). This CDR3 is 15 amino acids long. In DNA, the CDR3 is TGTGCCACCAACCCCGGGACAGGGGGCTCCCACGAGCAGTACTTC. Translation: CATNPGTGGSHEQYF.

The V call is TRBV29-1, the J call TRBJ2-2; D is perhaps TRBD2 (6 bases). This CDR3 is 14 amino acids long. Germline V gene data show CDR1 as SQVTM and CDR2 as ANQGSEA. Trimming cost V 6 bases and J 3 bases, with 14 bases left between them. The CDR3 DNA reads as TGCAGCGTCTCAGACAGCGGGTACACCGGGGAGCTGTTTTTT. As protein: CSVSDSGYTGELFF.

The CDR3 region is CASSLDGGRGYTF. DNA of the CDR3: TGTGCCAGCAGTCTGGACGGGGGGCGAGGCTACACCTTC. The rearrangement links TRBV9 to TRBJ1-2; D possibly corresponds to TRBD1 (6 bases). The CDR3 is 13 residues long. V was clipped by 5 bases and J by 8 bases, with 16 bases between them. Germline loops: CDR1 SGDLS, CDR2 YYNGEE.

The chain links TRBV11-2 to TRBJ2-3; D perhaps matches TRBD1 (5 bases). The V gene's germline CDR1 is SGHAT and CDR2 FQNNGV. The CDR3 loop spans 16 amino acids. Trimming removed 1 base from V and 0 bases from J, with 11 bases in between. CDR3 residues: CASSLGQGWSTDTQYF. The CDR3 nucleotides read TGTGCCAGCAGCTTAGGGCAGGGATGGAGCACAGATACGCAGTATTTT.

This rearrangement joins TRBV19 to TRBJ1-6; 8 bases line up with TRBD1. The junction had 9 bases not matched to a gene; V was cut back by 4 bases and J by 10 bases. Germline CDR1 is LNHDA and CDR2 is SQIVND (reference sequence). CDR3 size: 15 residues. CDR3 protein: CASSNEDRVVSPLHF. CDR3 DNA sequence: TGTGCCAGTAGTAATGAGGACAGGGTGGTGTCACCCCTCCACTTT. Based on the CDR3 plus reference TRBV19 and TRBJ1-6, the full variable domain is DGGITQSPKYLFRKEGQNVTLSCEQNLNHDAMYWYRQDPGQGLRLIYYSQIVNDFQKGDIAEGYSVSREKKESFPLTVTSAQKNPTAFYLCASSNEDRVVSPLHFGNGTRLTVT.

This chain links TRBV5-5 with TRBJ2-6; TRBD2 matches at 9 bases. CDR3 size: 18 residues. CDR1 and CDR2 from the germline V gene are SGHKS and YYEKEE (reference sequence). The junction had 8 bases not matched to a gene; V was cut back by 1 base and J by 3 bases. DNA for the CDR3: TGTGCCAGCAGCTTGTCGGCGGGAGGGACTGGTGGGGCCAACGTCCTGACTTTC. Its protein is CASSLSAGGTGGANVLTF.

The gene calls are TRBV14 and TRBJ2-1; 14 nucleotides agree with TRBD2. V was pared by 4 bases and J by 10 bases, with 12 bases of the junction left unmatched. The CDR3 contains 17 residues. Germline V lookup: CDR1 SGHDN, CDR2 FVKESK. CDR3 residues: CASSPELGLAGAREQFF. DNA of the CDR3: TGTGCCAGCAGCCCAGAATTGGGACTAGCGGGAGCACGAGAGCAGTTCTTC.

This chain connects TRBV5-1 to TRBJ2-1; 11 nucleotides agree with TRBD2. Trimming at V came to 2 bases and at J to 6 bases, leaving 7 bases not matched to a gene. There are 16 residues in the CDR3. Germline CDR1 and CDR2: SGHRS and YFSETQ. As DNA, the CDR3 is TGCGCCAGCAGCTTTCGACTAGCGGGATTACCCAATGAGCAGTTCTTC. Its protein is CASSFRLAGLPNEQFF.

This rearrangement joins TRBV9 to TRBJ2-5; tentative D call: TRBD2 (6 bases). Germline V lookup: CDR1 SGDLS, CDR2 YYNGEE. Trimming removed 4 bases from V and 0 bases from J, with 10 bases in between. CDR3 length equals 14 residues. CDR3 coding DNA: TGTGCCAGCAGCCCCCGGGGGTACCAAGAGACCCAGTACTTC. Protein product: CASSPRGYQETQYF.

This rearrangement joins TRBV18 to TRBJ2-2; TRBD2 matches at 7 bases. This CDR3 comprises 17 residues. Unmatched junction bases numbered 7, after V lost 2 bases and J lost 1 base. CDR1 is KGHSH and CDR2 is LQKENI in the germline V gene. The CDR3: CASSPFRPGGNTGELFF. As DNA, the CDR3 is TGTGCCAGCTCACCATTCCGGCCGGGAGGGAACACCGGGGAGCTGTTTTTT.

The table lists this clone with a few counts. The CDR3 protein is CASSLGAVRPEQYF. Written as DNA, the CDR3 is TGTGCCAGCAGCTTAGGAGCGGTTCGTCCCGAGCAGTACTTC. The chain uses TRBV13 and TRBJ2-7; a weak D match, TRBD2 (5 bases). The CDR3 loop spans 14 amino acids. Germline CDR1 is PRHDT and CDR2 is FYEKMQ (reference sequence). The V and J ends lost 0 bases and 6 bases respectively, with 12 bases between them.

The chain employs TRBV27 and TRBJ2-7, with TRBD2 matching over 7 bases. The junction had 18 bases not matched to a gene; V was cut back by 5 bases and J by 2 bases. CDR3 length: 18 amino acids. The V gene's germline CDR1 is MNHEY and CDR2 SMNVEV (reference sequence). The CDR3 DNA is TGTGCCAGCAGTCCGGGGGGTAGACAGCGTATTTTAACCTACGAGCAGTACTTC. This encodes CASSPGGRQRILTYEQYF.

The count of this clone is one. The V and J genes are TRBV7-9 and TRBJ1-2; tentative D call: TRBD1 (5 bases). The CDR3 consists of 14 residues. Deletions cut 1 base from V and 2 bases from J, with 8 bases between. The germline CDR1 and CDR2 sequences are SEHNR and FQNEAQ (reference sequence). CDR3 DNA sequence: TGTGCCAGCAGCTTAGATTACAGGAACTATGGCTACACCTTC. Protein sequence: CASSLDYRNYGYTF.

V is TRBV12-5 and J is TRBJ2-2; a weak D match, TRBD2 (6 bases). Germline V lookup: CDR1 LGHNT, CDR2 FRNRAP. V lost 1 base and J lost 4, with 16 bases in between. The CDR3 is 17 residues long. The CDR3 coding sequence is TGTGCTAGTGGTTTGGACCGCCTTAGGGGAGGCACCGGGGAGCTGTTTTTT. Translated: CASGLDRLRGGTGELFF.

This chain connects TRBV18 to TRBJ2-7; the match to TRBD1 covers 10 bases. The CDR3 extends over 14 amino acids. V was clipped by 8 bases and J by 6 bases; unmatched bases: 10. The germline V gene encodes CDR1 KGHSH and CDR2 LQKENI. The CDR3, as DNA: TGTGCCAGCGCCGGGACAGGGGTCGAGGGCGAGCAGTACTTC. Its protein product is CASAGTGVEGEQYF.

As DNA, the CDR3 is TGTGCTAGTGGTTTAGGGGCAGGGTTCGGAAAGCTGTTTTTT. It specifies CASGLGAGFGKLFF. The chain is built from TRBV12-5 and TRBJ2-2, with a possible D match to TRBD1 (5 bases). Germline loops: CDR1 LGHNT, CDR2 FRNRAP. CDR3 length equals 14 residues. Trimming cost V 3 bases and J 12 bases, with 17 bases left between them.

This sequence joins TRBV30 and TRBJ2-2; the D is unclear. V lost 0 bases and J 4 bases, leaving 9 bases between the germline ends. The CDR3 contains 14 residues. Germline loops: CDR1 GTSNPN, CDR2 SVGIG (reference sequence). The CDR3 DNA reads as TGTGCCTGGAGTGTTGGGCTGGGCACCGGGGAGCTGTTTTTT. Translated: CAWSVGLGTGELFF.

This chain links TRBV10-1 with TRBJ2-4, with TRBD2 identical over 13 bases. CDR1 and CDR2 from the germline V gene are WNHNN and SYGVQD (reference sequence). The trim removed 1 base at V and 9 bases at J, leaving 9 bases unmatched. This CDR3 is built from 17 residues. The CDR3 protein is CASSEFGLAGDRGIQYF. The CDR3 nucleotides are TGCGCCAGCAGTGAGTTTGGACTAGCGGGAGATCGGGGCATTCAGTACTTC.

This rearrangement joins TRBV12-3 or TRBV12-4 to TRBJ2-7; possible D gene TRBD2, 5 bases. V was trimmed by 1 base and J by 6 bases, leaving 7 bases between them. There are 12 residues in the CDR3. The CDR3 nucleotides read TGTGCCAGCAGTTTAGGAGGGATCGAGCAGTACTTC. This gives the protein CASSLGGIEQYF.

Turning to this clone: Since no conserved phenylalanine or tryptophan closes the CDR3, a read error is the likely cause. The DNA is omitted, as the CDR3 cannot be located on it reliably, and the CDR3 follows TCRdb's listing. The CDR3: CAWSVQGGPMI. The genes are TRBV30 and TRBJ2-7; no check of the table's D call, TRBD1, against the DNA was made. CDR1 and CDR2 from the germline V gene are GTSNPN and SVGIG (reference sequence). The CDR3 spans 11 residues, counting both ends.

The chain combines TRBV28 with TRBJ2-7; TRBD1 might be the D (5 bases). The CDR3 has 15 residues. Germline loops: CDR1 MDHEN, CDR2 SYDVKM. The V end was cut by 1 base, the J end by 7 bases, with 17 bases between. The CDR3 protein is CASSLSAGKSEEQYF. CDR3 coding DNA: TGTGCCAGCAGTTTATCGGCAGGGAAAAGTGAGGAGCAGTACTTC.